This TCR beta chain was sequenced for a study of cytomegalovirus exposure and HLA in healthy donors. It was healthy bone marrow donors who served as donors. Study-wide points: Exclusion applied to some V segments, including TRBV6-2 and TRBV6-3, as they were indistinguishable.

This clone was counted a few times. Its antigen is still unknown. Other DNA sequences in this specimen translate into the identical CDR3. With 60 Vbeta and 13 Jbeta primers, the PCR was carried out. Assay used: immunoSEQ multiplex PCR; TCRdb lists only in-frame clones, some missing. The sample yields about 64,000 clones, around 64% seen once. Per germline, CDR1 LNHDA and CDR2 SQIVND (reference sequence). This CDR3 has 13 residues. With V trimmed by 3 bases and J by 5 bases, 2 bases remained unmatched. The chain combines TRBV19 with TRBJ1-2; 8 bases line up with TRBD1. Sequencing used PBMCs. This receptor was taken from a woman aged 45-65 years in good health and CMV-seronegative. For the CDR3, the DNA is TGTGCCAGTAGTATCCGGACAGGGTATGGCTACACCTTC. Protein: CASSIRTGYGYTF.